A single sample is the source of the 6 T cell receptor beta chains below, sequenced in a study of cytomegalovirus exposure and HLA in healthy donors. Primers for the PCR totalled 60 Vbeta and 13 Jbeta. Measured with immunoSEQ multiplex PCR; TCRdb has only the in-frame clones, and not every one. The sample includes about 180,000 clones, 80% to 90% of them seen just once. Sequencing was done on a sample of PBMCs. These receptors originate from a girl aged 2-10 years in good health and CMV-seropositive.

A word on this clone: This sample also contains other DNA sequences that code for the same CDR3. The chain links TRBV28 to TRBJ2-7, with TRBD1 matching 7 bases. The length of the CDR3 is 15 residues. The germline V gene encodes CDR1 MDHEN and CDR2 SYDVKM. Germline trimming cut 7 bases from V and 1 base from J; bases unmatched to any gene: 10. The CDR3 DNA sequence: TGTGCCAGCATAAATTCCGGACAGGCATCCTACGAGCAGTACTTC. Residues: CASINSGQASYEQYF.

The CDR3 nucleotides are TGTGCCAGCAGCCCCCGGACTAGCACAGATACGCAGTATTTT. Encoded protein: CASSPRTSTDTQYF. The chain is built from TRBV28 and TRBJ2-3, with a possible D match to TRBD2 (5 bases). The CDR3 runs to 14 residues. V lost 6 bases and J 0 bases, leaving 10 bases between the germline ends. Germline V CDR1 and CDR2: MDHEN, SYDVKM.

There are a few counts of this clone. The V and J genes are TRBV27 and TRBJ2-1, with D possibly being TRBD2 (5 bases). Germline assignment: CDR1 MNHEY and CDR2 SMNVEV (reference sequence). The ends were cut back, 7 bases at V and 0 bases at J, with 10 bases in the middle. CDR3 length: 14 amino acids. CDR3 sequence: CASNALDSYNEQFF. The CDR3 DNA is TGTGCCAGCAACGCACTAGACTCCTACAATGAGCAGTTCTTC.

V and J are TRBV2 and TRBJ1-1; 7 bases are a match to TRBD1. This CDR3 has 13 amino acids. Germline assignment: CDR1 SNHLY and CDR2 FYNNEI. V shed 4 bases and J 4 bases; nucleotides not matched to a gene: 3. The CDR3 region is CASSAHRGTEAFF. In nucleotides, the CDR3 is TGTGCCAGCAGTGCCCACAGGGGCACTGAAGCTTTCTTT. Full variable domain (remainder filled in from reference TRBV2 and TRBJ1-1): EPEVTQTPSHQVTQMGQEVILRCVPISNHLYFYWYRQILGQKVEFLVSFYNNEISEKSEIFDDQFSVERPDGSNFTLKIRSTKLEDSAMYFCASSAHRGTEAFFGQGTRLTVV.

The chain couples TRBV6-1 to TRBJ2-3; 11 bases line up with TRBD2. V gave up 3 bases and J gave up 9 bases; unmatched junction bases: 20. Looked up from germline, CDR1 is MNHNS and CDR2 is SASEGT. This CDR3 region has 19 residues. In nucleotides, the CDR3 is TGTGCCAGCAGTGAGGGCAGGCTGACTAGCGGGGTGCGGCAGAGGACGCAGTATTTT. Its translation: CASSEGRLTSGVRQRTQYF.

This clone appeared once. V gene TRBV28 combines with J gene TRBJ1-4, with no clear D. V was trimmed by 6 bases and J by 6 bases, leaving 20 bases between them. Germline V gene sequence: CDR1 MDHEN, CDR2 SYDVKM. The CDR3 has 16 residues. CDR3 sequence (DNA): TGTGCCAGCAGCCTAGTCTGGGGTCAGAGGGATGAAAAACTGTTTTTT. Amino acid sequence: CASSLVWGQRDEKLFF. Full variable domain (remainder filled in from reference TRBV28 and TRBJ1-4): DVKVTQSSRYLVKRTGEKVFLECVQDMDHENMFWYRQDPGLGLRLIYFSYDVKMKEKGDIPEGYSVSREKKERFSLILESASTNQTSMYLCASSLVWGQRDEKLFFGSGTQLSVL.